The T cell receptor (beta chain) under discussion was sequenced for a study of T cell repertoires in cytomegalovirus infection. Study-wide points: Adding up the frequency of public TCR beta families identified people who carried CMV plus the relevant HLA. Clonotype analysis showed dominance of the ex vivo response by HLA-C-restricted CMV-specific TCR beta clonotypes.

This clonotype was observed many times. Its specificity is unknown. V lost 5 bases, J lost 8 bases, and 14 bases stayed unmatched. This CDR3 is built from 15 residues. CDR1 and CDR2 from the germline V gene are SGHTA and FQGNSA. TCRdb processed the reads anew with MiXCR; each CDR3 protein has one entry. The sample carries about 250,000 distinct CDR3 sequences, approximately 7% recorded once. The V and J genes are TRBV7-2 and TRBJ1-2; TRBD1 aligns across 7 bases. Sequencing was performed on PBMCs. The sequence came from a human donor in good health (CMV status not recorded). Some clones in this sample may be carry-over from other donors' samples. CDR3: CASSPRDRGNTGYTF. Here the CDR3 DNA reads TGTGCCAGCAGCCCCCGGGACAGAGGCAATACGGGCTACACCTTC.